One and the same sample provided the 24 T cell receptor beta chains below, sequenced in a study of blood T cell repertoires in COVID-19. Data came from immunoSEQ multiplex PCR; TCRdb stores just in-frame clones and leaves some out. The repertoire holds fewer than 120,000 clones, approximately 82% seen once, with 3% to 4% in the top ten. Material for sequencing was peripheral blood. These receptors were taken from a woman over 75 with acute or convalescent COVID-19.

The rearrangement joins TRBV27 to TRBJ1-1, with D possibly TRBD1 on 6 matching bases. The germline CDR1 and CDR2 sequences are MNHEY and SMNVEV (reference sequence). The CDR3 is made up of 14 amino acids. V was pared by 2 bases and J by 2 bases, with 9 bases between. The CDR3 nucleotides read TGTGCCAGCAGTTTAACAGGGCGCAACACTGAAGCTTTCTTT. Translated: CASSLTGRNTEAFF.

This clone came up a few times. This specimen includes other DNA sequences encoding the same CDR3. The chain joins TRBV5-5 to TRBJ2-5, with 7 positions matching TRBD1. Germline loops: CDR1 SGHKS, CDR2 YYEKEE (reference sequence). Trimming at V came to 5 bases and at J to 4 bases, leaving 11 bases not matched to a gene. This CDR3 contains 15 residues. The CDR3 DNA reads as TGTGCCAGCAGTTACTACAGGGGCCAGGGAGAGACCCAGTACTTC. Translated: CASSYYRGQGETQYF.

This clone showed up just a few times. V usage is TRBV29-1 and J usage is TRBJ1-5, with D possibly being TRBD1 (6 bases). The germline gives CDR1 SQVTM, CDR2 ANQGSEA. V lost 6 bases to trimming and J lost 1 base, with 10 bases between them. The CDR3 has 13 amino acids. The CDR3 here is CSVRGESNQPQHF. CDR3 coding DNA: TGCAGCGTCAGGGGTGAGAGCAATCAGCCCCAGCATTTT.

The CDR3 here is CASSRGQGMPRTEAFF. The DNA for the CDR3 is TGCGCCAGCTCCCGGGGACAGGGAATGCCGCGCACTGAAGCTTTCTTT. The V call is TRBV4-1, the J call TRBJ1-1; 9 bases map to TRBD1. CDR1 and CDR2 (germline): MGHRA, YSYEKL. The CDR3 runs to 16 residues. V shed 8 bases, J shed 4 bases, and the junction held 14 bases outside the gene matches.

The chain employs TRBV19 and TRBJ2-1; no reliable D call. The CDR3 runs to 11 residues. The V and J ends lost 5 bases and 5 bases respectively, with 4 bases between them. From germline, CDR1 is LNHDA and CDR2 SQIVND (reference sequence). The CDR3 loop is CASSPNNEQFF. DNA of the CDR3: TGTGCCAGTAGTCCTAACAATGAGCAGTTCTTC.

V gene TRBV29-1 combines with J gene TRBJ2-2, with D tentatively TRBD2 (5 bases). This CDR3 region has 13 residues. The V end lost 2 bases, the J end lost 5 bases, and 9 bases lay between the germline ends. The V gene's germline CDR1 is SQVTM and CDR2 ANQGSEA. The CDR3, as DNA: TGCAGCGTTGAAAACAGAGGGACCGGGGAGCTGTTTTTT. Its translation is CSVENRGTGELFF.

The chain's CDR3 is CASSLGRTGAPYNSPLHF. In nucleotides, the CDR3 is TGTGCCAGCAGCTTAGGGAGGACAGGGGCCCCTTATAATTCACCCCTCCACTTT. The chain uses TRBV7-8 and TRBJ1-6, with 9 positions matching TRBD1. CDR1 and CDR2 (germline): SGHVS, FQNEAQ. The CDR3 spans 18 residues. V gave up 1 base and J gave up 4 bases; unmatched junction bases: 8.

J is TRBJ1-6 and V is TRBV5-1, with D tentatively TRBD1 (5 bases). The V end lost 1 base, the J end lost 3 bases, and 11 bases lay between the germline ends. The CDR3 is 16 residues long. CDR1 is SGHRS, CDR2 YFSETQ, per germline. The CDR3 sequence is CASSLSSGNYNSPLHF. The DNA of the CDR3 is TGCGCCAGCAGCTTGTCTTCAGGGAACTATAATTCACCCCTCCACTTT. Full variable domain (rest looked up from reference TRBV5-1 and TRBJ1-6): KAGVTQTPRYLIKTRGQQVTLSCSPISGHRSVSWYQQTPGQGLQFLFEYFSETQRNKGNFPGRFSGRQFSNSRSEMNVSTLELGDSALYLCASSLSSGNYNSPLHFGNGTRLTVT.

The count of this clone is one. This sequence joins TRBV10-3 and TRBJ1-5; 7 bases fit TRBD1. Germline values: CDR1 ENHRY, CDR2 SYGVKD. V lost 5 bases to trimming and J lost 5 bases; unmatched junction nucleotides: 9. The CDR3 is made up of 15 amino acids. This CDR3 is CAISKTGQADQPQHF. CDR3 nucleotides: TGTGCCATCAGTAAGACAGGACAGGCCGATCAGCCCCAGCATTTT.

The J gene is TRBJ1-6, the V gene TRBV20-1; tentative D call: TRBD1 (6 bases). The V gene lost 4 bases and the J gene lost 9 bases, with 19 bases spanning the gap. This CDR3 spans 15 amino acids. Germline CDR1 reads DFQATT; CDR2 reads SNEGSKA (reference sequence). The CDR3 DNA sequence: TGCAGTGCTAATGAGGGACACCCGGATGGTTCACCCCTCCACTTT. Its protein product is CSANEGHPDGSPLHF.

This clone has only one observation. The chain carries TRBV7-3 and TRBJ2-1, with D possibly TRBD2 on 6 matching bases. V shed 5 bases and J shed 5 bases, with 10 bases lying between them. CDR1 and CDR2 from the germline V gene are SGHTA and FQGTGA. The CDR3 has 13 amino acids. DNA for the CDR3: TGTGCCAGCAGCCTGGGACTGGACAATGAGCAGTTCTTC. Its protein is CASSLGLDNEQFF.

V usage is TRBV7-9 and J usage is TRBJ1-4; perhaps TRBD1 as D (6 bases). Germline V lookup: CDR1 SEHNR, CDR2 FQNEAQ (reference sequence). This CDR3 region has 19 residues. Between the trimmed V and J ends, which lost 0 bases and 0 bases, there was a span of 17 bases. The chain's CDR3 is CASSLAWLGGIATNEKLFF. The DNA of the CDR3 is TGTGCCAGCAGCTTAGCGTGGTTAGGGGGAATTGCAACTAATGAAAAACTGTTTTTT.

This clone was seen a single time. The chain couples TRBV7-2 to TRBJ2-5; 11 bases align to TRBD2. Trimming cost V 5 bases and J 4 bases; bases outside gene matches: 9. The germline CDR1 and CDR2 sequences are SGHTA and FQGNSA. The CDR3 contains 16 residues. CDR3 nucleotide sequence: TGTGCCAGCAGCCCCCAAGGAGGACTAGCGGGAGAGACCCAGTACTTC. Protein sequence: CASSPQGGLAGETQYF.

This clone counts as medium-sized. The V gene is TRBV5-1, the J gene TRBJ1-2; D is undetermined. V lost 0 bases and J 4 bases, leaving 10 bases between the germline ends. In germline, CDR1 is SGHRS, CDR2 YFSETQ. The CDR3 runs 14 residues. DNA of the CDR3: TGCGCCAGCAGCTTGGCCGCGGGAGCCTATGGCTACACCTTC. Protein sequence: CASSLAAGAYGYTF.

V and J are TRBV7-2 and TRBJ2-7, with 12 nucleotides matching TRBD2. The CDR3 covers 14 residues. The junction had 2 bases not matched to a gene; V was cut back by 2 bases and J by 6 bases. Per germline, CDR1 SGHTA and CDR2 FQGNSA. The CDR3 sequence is CASSLLAGGREQYF. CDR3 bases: TGTGCCAGCAGCTTACTAGCGGGGGGGCGCGAGCAGTACTTC.

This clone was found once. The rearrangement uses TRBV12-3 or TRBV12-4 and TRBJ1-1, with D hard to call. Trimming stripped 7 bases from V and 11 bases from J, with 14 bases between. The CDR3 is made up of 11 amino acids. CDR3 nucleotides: TGTGCCAGCACTACCGGTGAGGTTGCTTTCTTT. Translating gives CASTTGEVAFF.

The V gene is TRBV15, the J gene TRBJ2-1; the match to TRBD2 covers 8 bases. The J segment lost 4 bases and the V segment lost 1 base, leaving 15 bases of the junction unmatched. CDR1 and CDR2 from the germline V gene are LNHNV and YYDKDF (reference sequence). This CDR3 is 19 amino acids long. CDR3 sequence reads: CATSRVLNPGLGAYNEQFF. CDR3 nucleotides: TGTGCCACCAGCAGAGTTTTGAACCCGGGACTAGGCGCTTACAATGAGCAGTTCTTC.

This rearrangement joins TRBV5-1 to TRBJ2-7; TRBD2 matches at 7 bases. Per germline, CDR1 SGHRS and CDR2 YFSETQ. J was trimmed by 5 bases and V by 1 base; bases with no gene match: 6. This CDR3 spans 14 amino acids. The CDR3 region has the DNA TGCGCCAGCAGCTTGAGCGGGACCACCGACGAGCAGTACTTC. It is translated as CASSLSGTTDEQYF.

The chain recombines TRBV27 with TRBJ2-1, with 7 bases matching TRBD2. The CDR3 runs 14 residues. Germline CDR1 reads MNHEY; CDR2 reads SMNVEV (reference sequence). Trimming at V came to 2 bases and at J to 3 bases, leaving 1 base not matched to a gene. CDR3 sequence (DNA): TGTGCCAGCAGTTTAGGGACTAACTACAATGAGCAGTTCTTC. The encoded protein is CASSLGTNYNEQFF.

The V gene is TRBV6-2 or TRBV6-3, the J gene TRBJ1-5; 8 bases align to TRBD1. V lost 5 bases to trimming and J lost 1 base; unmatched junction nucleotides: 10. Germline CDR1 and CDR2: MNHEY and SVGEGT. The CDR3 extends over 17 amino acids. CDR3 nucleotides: TGTGCCAGCAGTAGGTGGGGACAGGATGGGAGCAATCAGCCCCAGCATTTT. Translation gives CASSRWGQDGSNQPQHF.

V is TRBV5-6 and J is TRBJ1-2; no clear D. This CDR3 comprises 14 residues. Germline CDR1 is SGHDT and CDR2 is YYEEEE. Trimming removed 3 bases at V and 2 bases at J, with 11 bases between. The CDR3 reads CASSSHGENYGYTF. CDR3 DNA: TGTGCCAGCAGCTCCCATGGGGAGAACTATGGCTACACCTTC. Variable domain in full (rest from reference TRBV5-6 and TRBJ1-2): DAGVTQSPTHLIKTRGQQVTLRCSPKSGHDTVSWYQQALGQGPQFIFQYYEEEERQRGNFPDRFSGHQFPNYSSELNVNALLLGDSALYLCASSSHGENYGYTFGSGTRLTVV.

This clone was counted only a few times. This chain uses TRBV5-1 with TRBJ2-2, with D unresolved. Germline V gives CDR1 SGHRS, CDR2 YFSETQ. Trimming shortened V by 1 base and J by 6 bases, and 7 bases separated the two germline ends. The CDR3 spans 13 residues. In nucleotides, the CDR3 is TGCGCCAGCAGCTTGACCGGGTCCGGGGAGCTGTTTTTT. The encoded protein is CASSLTGSGELFF.

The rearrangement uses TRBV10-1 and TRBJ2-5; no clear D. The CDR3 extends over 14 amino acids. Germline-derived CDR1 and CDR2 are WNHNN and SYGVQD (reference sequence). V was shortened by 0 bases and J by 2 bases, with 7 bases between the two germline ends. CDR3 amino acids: CASSESIAQETQYF. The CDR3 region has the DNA TGCGCCAGCAGTGAGTCGATAGCACAAGAGACCCAGTACTTC.

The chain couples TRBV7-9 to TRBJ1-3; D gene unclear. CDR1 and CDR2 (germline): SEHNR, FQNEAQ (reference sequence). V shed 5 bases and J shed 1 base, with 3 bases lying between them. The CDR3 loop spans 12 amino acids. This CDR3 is CASSPSGNTIYF. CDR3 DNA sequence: TGTGCCAGCAGCCCATCTGGAAACACCATATATTTT.